One and the same sample provided the 26 T cell receptor beta chains below, sequenced in a study of cytomegalovirus exposure and HLA in healthy donors. It was with 60 Vbeta and 13 Jbeta primers that the PCR ran. Method: immunoSEQ multiplex PCR; TCRdb's copy keeps in-frame clones and lacks some. The sample includes about 160,000 clones, about 75% of them seen just once. Source material: PBMCs. These TCRs come from a female donor in good health and CMV-seronegative.

This clone was observed once. This chain uses TRBV5-6 with TRBJ2-5; a weak D match, TRBD1 (5 bases). The V and J ends lost 3 bases and 5 bases respectively, with 14 bases between them. The CDR3 totals 14 residues. Germline V gene lookup returns CDR1 SGHDT and CDR2 YYEEEE. As DNA, the CDR3 is TGTGCCAGCAGCTCCCCGACAGTGACGGAGACCCAGTACTTC. Translation: CASSSPTVTETQYF.

The J gene is TRBJ2-7, the V gene TRBV7-2; 9 bases agree with TRBD1. This CDR3 has 16 residues. CDR1 is SGHTA and CDR2 is FQGNSA in the germline V gene. J gave up 4 bases and V 2 bases, and 9 bases lay outside the gene matches. The CDR3 DNA follows: TGTGCCAGCAGCTTAAGGGGCGGGACAGGGATATACGAGCAGTACTTC. Translated, it gives CASSLRGGTGIYEQYF. Drawing the rest from reference TRBV7-2 and TRBJ2-7, the complete variable domain is GAGVSQSPSNKVTEKGKDVELRCDPISGHTALYWYRQSLGQGLEFLIYFQGNSAPDKSGLPSDRFSAERTGGSVSTLTIQRTQQEDSAVYLCASSLRGGTGIYEQYFGPGTRLTVT.

The chain links TRBV4-1 to TRBJ2-7; 16 nucleotides align to TRBD2. The CDR3 spans 19 residues. V lost 2 bases and J lost 5; bases outside the gene matches: 12. Germline V gene data show CDR1 as MGHRA and CDR2 as YSYEKL. The CDR3 is CASSQILGLAGGNGNEQYF. The CDR3 DNA follows: TGCGCCAGCAGCCAAATTTTGGGACTAGCGGGAGGGAATGGGAACGAGCAGTACTTC.

This sequence joins TRBV7-6 and TRBJ2-1; D remains unclear. V was cut by 2 bases and J by 4 bases, with 6 bases left in between. The CDR3 is 13 amino acids. CDR1 and CDR2 from the germline V gene are SGHVS and FNYEAQ. The CDR3 DNA follows: TGTGCCAGCAGCTTATCCGGGTACAATGAGCAGTTCTTC. It codes for CASSLSGYNEQFF.

This clone came up once. The chain links TRBV7-9 to TRBJ1-5; no firm D call. V was pared by 2 bases and J by 4 bases, with 6 bases between. CDR3 length equals 13 residues. CDR1 is SEHNR, CDR2 FQNEAQ, per germline (reference sequence). CDR3 residues: CASSLLSNQPQHF. The CDR3 DNA is TGTGCCAGCAGCTTACTATCTAATCAGCCCCAGCATTTT.

V and J are TRBV18 and TRBJ2-3; 10 nucleotides line up with TRBD2. This CDR3 region has 19 residues. The J segment lost 0 bases and the V segment lost 3 bases, leaving 12 bases of the junction unmatched. Germline loops: CDR1 KGHSH, CDR2 LQKENI. CDR3 sequence reads: CASSPARPGLAISTDTQYF. The CDR3 DNA is TGTGCCAGCTCACCGGCCCGCCCGGGACTAGCGATTAGCACAGATACGCAGTATTTT.

The rearrangement links TRBV28 to TRBJ2-5, with D tentatively TRBD1 (5 bases). In germline, CDR1 is MDHEN, CDR2 SYDVKM. V shed 7 bases and J shed 2 bases, with 11 bases lying between them. The CDR3 contains 13 residues. This CDR3 reads CASNPAGQETQYF. The CDR3 DNA reads as TGTGCCAGCAATCCCGCAGGGCAAGAGACCCAGTACTTC.

The chain links TRBV2 to TRBJ1-6, with TRBD1 matching over 7 bases. V dropped 2 bases and J dropped 12; count of bases not matched to a gene: 10. The CDR3 totals 15 residues. Per germline, CDR1 SNHLY and CDR2 FYNNEI. The CDR3 nucleotides are TGTGCCAGCAGTGAACATTTGAGGGGGCAGGGACCCCTCCACTTT. Its translation is CASSEHLRGQGPLHF.

V gene TRBV18 combines with J gene TRBJ1-5; D remains unclear. The CDR3 sequence is 13 residues long. Trimming left V 3 bases short and J 4 bases short, with 7 bases between. Germline V gene sequence: CDR1 KGHSH, CDR2 LQKENI. The CDR3 here is CASSPTENQPQHF. In nucleotides, the CDR3 is TGTGCCAGCTCACCGACGGAGAATCAGCCCCAGCATTTT.

The V call is TRBV6-5, the J call TRBJ2-5; 13 nucleotides agree with TRBD2. Germline values: CDR1 MNHEY, CDR2 SVGAGI. CDR3 length: 14 residues. The V gene end was trimmed by 5 bases and the J gene end by 6 bases; junction bases not matched to a gene: 3. CDR3 residues: CASSPGLAGKTQYF. CDR3 bases: TGTGCCAGCAGTCCGGGACTAGCGGGGAAGACCCAGTACTTC.

V and J are TRBV6-5 and TRBJ2-7; D might be TRBD1 (6 bases). With 9 bases removed from V and 0 bases from J, the gap between germline ends came to 15 bases. Germline lookup yields CDR1 MNHEY and CDR2 SVGAGI. The CDR3 is made up of 14 amino acids. This CDR3 reads CASNSQGRSYEQYF. The CDR3 DNA reads as TGTGCCAGTAATTCTCAGGGGCGCTCCTACGAGCAGTACTTC.

The chain is built from TRBV27 and TRBJ1-4, with 9 nucleotides matching TRBD1. Per the germline V gene, CDR1 is MNHEY and CDR2 is SMNVEV (reference sequence). The CDR3 loop spans 17 amino acids. Trimming took 6 bases from V and 0 from J; bases not matched to a gene: 8. The DNA for the CDR3 is TGTGCCAGCAGGAAACCGGGACAGGGTTCAACTAATGAAAAACTGTTTTTT. Its protein is CASRKPGQGSTNEKLFF.

In this sample, this clone turned up a few times. The chain uses TRBV11-3 and TRBJ2-1; 15 positions match TRBD2. Trimming removed 5 bases from V and 4 bases from J; junction bases left unmatched: 6. The CDR3 loop spans 17 amino acids. Germline values: CDR1 SGHNT, CDR2 YENEEA. The CDR3 DNA follows: TGTGCCAGCAGCACAGGACTAGCGGGGGGGCGTTACAATGAGCAGTTCTTC. Its translation: CASSTGLAGGRYNEQFF.

The chain uses TRBV28 and TRBJ2-7, with 7 bases fitting TRBD1. CDR1 and CDR2 from the germline V gene are MDHEN and SYDVKM. This CDR3 contains 12 residues. Trimming cost V 6 bases and J 4 bases; bases outside gene matches: 3. CDR3 DNA sequence: TGTGCCAGCAGCTCCAGGGGGTACGAGCAGTACTTC. Translated, it gives CASSSRGYEQYF.

V gene TRBV4-1 combines with J gene TRBJ2-3, with 8 bases fitting TRBD2. The J segment lost 1 base and the V segment lost 4 bases, leaving 13 bases of the junction unmatched. From germline, CDR1 is MGHRA and CDR2 YSYEKL. The CDR3 loop spans 18 amino acids. The chain's CDR3 is CASSLTRPGAGGTDTQYF. The CDR3, as DNA: TGCGCCAGCAGCCTAACCCGTCCCGGAGCGGGGGGCACAGATACGCAGTATTTT.

The chain recombines TRBV28 with TRBJ2-5, with 8 nucleotides matching TRBD1. The closer fit of TRBJ2-7 to the DNA end suggests the J call may be wrong. The CDR3 loop spans 14 amino acids. Germline assignment: CDR1 MDHEN and CDR2 SYDVKM. The CDR3 nucleotides read TGTGCCAGCAGTTTGCAGGGGGCGGGCTACGAGCAGTACTTC. Encoded protein: CASSLQGAGYEQYF.

The rearrangement uses TRBV4-3 and TRBJ1-2; possible D gene TRBD1, 5 bases. The CDR3 sequence is 16 residues long. The V and J ends lost 3 bases and 5 bases respectively, with 19 bases between them. The germline V gene has CDR1 LGHNA and CDR2 YSLEER. The CDR3 nucleotides are TGCGCCAGCAGCCAGGCCGGGGCGGCCCGGGGGTATGGCTACACCTTC. It specifies CASSQAGAARGYGYTF.

V is TRBV18 and J is TRBJ2-1; 9 bases match TRBD1. V lost 3 bases and J lost 4; bases outside the gene matches: 4. CDR1 and CDR2 (germline): KGHSH, LQKENI. The CDR3 spans 15 residues. As DNA, the CDR3 is TGTGCCAGCTCACCTTTGGGACAGGGTTACAATGAGCAGTTCTTC. This encodes CASSPLGQGYNEQFF. Drawing the rest from reference TRBV18 and TRBJ2-1, the complete variable domain is NAGVMQNPRHLVRRRGQEARLRCSPMKGHSHVYWYRQLPEEGLKFMVYLQKENIIDESGMPKERFSAEFPKEGPSILRIQQVVRGDSAAYFCASSPLGQGYNEQFFGPGTRLTVL.

This chain uses TRBV4-2 with TRBJ1-1, with no clear D. Germline lookup yields CDR1 LGHNA and CDR2 YNFKEQ. This CDR3 spans 15 amino acids. The ends were cut back, 0 bases at V and 8 bases at J, with 16 bases in the middle. CDR3: CASSQEARVGEEAFF. The CDR3 coding sequence is TGTGCCAGCAGCCAAGAGGCGCGGGTCGGGGAGGAAGCTTTCTTT.

The gene calls are TRBV11-1 and TRBJ1-4; maybe TRBD1 (6 bases). The CDR3 spans 13 residues. The V end lost 4 bases, the J end lost 7 bases, and 10 bases lay between the germline ends. In germline, CDR1 is SGHAT, CDR2 FQDESV (reference sequence). The CDR3 here is CASSSGGREKLFF. DNA for the CDR3: TGTGCCAGCAGCTCGGGGGGGCGTGAAAAACTGTTTTTT.

V and J are TRBV30 and TRBJ1-3; D is ambiguous. Germline V gene data show CDR1 as GTSNPN and CDR2 as SVGIG (reference sequence). This CDR3 is built from 13 residues. V was shortened by 0 bases and J by 4 bases, with 7 bases between the two germline ends. The CDR3 DNA follows: TGTGCCTGGAGTGTTACTGTCGGAAACACCATATATTTT. Its protein is CAWSVTVGNTIYF.

This clone was observed a few times. The genes are TRBV27 and TRBJ2-3; TRBD2 aligns across 8 bases. Germline lookup yields CDR1 MNHEY and CDR2 SMNVEV (reference sequence). J gave up 1 base and V 6 bases, and 6 bases lay outside the gene matches. CDR3 length equals 15 residues. CDR3 in amino acids: CASSNGGAGTDTQYF. The CDR3 DNA follows: TGTGCCAGCAGCAACGGGGGGGCCGGCACAGATACGCAGTATTTT.

V usage is TRBV7-2 and J usage is TRBJ2-1; weak D call: TRBD2 (6 bases). This CDR3 spans 16 amino acids. Germline V gene sequence: CDR1 SGHTA, CDR2 FQGNSA. V shed 3 bases and J shed 0 bases, with 12 bases lying between them. The CDR3 is CASSLLAVSSYNEQFF. The CDR3 region has the DNA TGTGCCAGCAGCTTGTTAGCGGTAAGCTCCTACAATGAGCAGTTCTTC.

The chain joins TRBV10-3 to TRBJ2-3, with TRBD2 matching 7 bases. With 2 bases clipped from V and 5 bases from J, the junction kept 10 bases outside the gene matches. CDR1 ENHRY and CDR2 SYGVKD come from the germline V gene. This CDR3 has 16 amino acids. The CDR3 region has the DNA TGTGCCATCAGTGAGCACGAGGGCGGGAGACAAGATACGCAGTATTTT. The encoded protein is CAISEHEGGRQDTQYF.

The rearrangement links TRBV18 to TRBJ2-5; 7 bases are a match to TRBD1. CDR1 is KGHSH, CDR2 LQKENI, per germline. V was clipped by 6 bases and J by 2 bases; unmatched bases: 3. The CDR3 is 13 amino acids. Here the CDR3 DNA reads TGTGCCAGCTCGCAGGGACAGCAAGAGACCCAGTACTTC. It is translated as CASSQGQQETQYF.

This sequence joins TRBV7-2 and TRBJ1-1; TRBD1 aligns across 8 bases. Trimming at V came to 4 bases and at J to 1 base, leaving 5 bases not matched to a gene. Germline V CDR1 and CDR2: SGHTA, FQGNSA. This CDR3 is built from 15 residues. This CDR3 is CASSSRTGKNTEAFF. In DNA, the CDR3 is TGTGCCAGCAGCTCCCGGACAGGGAAGAACACTGAAGCTTTCTTT.